The 13 T cell receptor beta chains reported below all come from one sample, sequenced in a study of preoperative IRX-2 immunotherapy in early breast cancer. Specified treatment: preoperative locoregional IRX-2 cytokine immunotherapy. Repertoires were generated with immunoSEQ multiplex PCR, while TCRdb's copy carries only in-frame clones and drops some. The table records 34,000 or so clones, around four fifths of them present only once. The source was lymph node tissue, collected from a patient treated with IRX-2 immunotherapy. These receptors were collected from a human donor with breast cancer.

J is TRBJ1-1 and V is TRBV5-1; D gene unclear. The germline V gene has CDR1 SGHRS and CDR2 YFSETQ. Trimming pared 0 bases from V and 0 bases from J, leaving 12 bases between. This CDR3 spans 16 amino acids. The CDR3 loop is CASSLGMTHLNTEAFF. CDR3 in DNA: TGCGCCAGCAGCTTGGGGATGACACATCTGAACACTGAAGCTTTCTTT.

The chain couples TRBV29-1 to TRBJ2-3; 7 bases line up with TRBD1. J lost 1 base, V lost 3 bases, and 4 bases had no gene match. The germline V gene has CDR1 SQVTM and CDR2 ANQGSEA. This CDR3 contains 14 residues. For the CDR3, the DNA is TGCAGCGTTGATAGTACAGGGGGCACAGATACGCAGTATTTT. It yields the protein CSVDSTGGTDTQYF.

The chain recombines TRBV23-1 with TRBJ2-2; TRBD2 matches at 8 bases. TRBV23-1 is reported as an ORF; its role is uncertain. There are 13 residues in the CDR3. Trimming at V came to 8 bases and at J to 6 bases, leaving 5 bases not matched to a gene. The CDR3 protein is CASGVAGPGELFF. CDR3 DNA sequence: TGCGCCAGCGGAGTAGCGGGACCCGGGGAGCTGTTTTTT.

The sample holds a few counts of this clone. The chain couples TRBV18 to TRBJ1-5, with a weak D call TRBD1 (6 bases). V gave up 3 bases and J gave up 3 bases, with 9 bases separating them. Germline CDR1 is KGHSH and CDR2 is LQKENI. The CDR3 loop spans 14 amino acids. The CDR3 reads CASSPTGFNQPQHF. The CDR3 DNA follows: TGTGCCAGCTCACCTACAGGGTTCAATCAGCCCCAGCATTTT.

The gene calls are TRBV11-3 and TRBJ2-1; weak D call: TRBD2 (5 bases). V was pared by 5 bases and J by 7 bases, with 18 bases between. Germline CDR1 is SGHNT and CDR2 is YENEEA. The CDR3 contains 15 residues. CDR3 sequence (DNA): TGTGCCAGCAGCGACCGGGGTCGTTTGCTGAATGAGCAGTTCTTC. It yields the protein CASSDRGRLLNEQFF.

This clone appeared once. This chain joins TRBV28 and TRBJ1-1, with D perhaps TRBD1 (5 bases). The CDR3 is made up of 15 amino acids. The V gene's germline CDR1 is MDHEN and CDR2 SYDVKM. V lost 3 bases to trimming and J lost 5 bases, with 16 bases between them. The CDR3 DNA sequence: TGTGCCAGCAGTTTGAAGGGGATCCATCGGACTGAAGCTTTCTTT. This codes for CASSLKGIHRTEAFF.

This rearrangement joins TRBV8-2 to TRBJ2-1; the tabulated D call, TRBD2, remains unverified against the DNA. TRBV8-2 represents a pseudogene. The length of the CDR3 is 16 residues. The CDR3 DNA reads TGTGCCACCCAACCCGGAACGGGACTAGCGGGAGGGGAGCAGTTCTTC. It translates to CATQPGTGLAGGEQFF.

The V gene is TRBV7-8, the J gene TRBJ1-5; 7 bases are shared with TRBD1. The CDR3 has 14 amino acids. Germline V lookup: CDR1 SGHVS, CDR2 FQNEAQ. The V segment lost 5 bases and the J segment 2 bases; nucleotides outside the gene matches: 3. CDR3 residues: CASSLTGGNQPQHF. In nucleotides, the CDR3 is TGTGCCAGCAGCCTAACAGGGGGCAATCAGCCCCAGCATTTT.

The chain is built from TRBV19 and TRBJ1-5; D possibly corresponds to TRBD1 (6 bases). V was cut by 5 bases and J by 11 bases, with 13 bases left in between. This CDR3 comprises 12 residues. Germline assignment: CDR1 LNHDA and CDR2 SQIVND (reference sequence). The CDR3 here is CASSPQGITQHF. Here the CDR3 DNA reads TGTGCCAGTAGTCCCCAGGGGATAACCCAGCATTTT. Based on the CDR3 plus reference TRBV19 and TRBJ1-5, the full variable domain is DGGITQSPKYLFRKEGQNVTLSCEQNLNHDAMYWYRQDPGQGLRLIYYSQIVNDFQKGDIAEGYSVSREKKESFPLTVTSAQKNPTAFYLCASSPQGITQHFGDGTRLSIL.

The sample holds one count of this clone. This chain joins TRBV28 and TRBJ2-5; D is ambiguous. Trimming left V 3 bases short and J 3 bases short, with 8 bases between. In germline, CDR1 is MDHEN, CDR2 SYDVKM. CDR3 length equals 13 residues. The CDR3 here is CASSLPPKETQYF. Here the CDR3 DNA reads TGTGCCAGCAGTTTGCCCCCTAAAGAGACCCAGTACTTC.

The CDR3 reads CASSQAGRSYEQYF. The CDR3, as DNA: TGCGCCAGCAGCCAGGCAGGGCGAAGCTACGAGCAGTACTTC. The V gene is TRBV1, the J gene TRBJ2-7; the table assigns TRBD1, which was not confirmed against the DNA. TRBV1 is shown as a pseudogene. The CDR3 covers 14 residues.

The genes are TRBV5-1 and TRBJ1-5, with TRBD1 matching over 8 bases. This CDR3 is 14 amino acids long. Looked up from germline, CDR1 is SGHRS and CDR2 is YFSETQ. V trimming: 4 bases; J trimming: 7 bases; junction bases outside the gene matches: 7. DNA of the CDR3: TGCGCCAGCAGCGAAGGGACAGGAGGACAGCCCCAGCATTTT. Translated, it gives CASSEGTGGQPQHF.

This sequence joins TRBV28 and TRBJ2-1; D is unclear. Germline CDR1 is MDHEN and CDR2 is SYDVKM. The V end lost 6 bases, the J end lost 2 bases, and 11 bases lay between the germline ends. CDR3 length: 14 amino acids. CDR3 DNA sequence: TGTGCCAGCAGCTATCAAGGGCCCTACAATGAGCAGTTCTTC. Encoded protein: CASSYQGPYNEQFF.